One sample yielded the 28 T cell receptor beta chains listed below, sequenced in a study of T cell changes during pregnancy in multiple sclerosis. Assay used: immunoSEQ multiplex PCR; TCRdb lists only in-frame clones, some missing. The sample includes under 110,000 clones, 80% to 95% of them seen just once. The source material was peripheral blood, sampled after pregnancy. These TCRs come from a female donor with multiple sclerosis, enrolled in a pregnancy study.

This chain links TRBV6-5 with TRBJ1-1, with 8 bases lining up with TRBD1. The CDR3 consists of 14 residues. Germline assignment: CDR1 MNHEY and CDR2 SVGAGI. The V gene end was trimmed by 4 bases and the J gene end by 4 bases; junction bases not matched to a gene: 5. CDR3 sequence: CASSFLQGGTEAFF. CDR3 nucleotides: TGTGCCAGCAGTTTCTTACAGGGGGGCACTGAAGCTTTCTTT.

The V call is TRBV19, the J call TRBJ2-2, with D maybe TRBD1 (5 bases). Germline lookup yields CDR1 LNHDA and CDR2 SQIVND (reference sequence). The CDR3 is made up of 14 amino acids. V dropped 5 bases and J dropped 5 bases, with 12 bases sitting between them. The CDR3 spells CASSLLDTTGELFF. The CDR3 DNA sequence: TGTGCCAGTAGTCTCTTGGACACAACCGGGGAGCTGTTTTTT.

The chain combines TRBV19 with TRBJ1-6; 9 bases are a match to TRBD1. The CDR3 totals 13 residues. CDR1 is LNHDA and CDR2 is SQIVND in the germline V gene (reference sequence). The trim removed 5 bases at V and 13 bases at J, leaving 6 bases unmatched. The CDR3 sequence: CASSSYRGRPLHF. The CDR3, as DNA: TGTGCCAGTAGTTCCTACAGGGGGCGGCCCCTCCACTTT.

The chain has TRBV27 and TRBJ1-1, with D possibly matching TRBD1 (5 bases). Germline CDR1 reads MNHEY; CDR2 reads SMNVEV (reference sequence). The CDR3 contains 15 residues. V lost 3 bases and J lost 6, with 17 bases in between. The CDR3 coding sequence is TGTGCCAGCAGTTTTCAAAGGGCCGGGGGGGCTGAAGCTTTCTTT. This sequence encodes CASSFQRAGGAEAFF.

The J gene is TRBJ2-7, the V gene TRBV5-1; 10 bases are shared with TRBD2. CDR3 length: 15 amino acids. Germline values: CDR1 SGHRS, CDR2 YFSETQ. V lost 3 bases to trimming and J lost 6 bases; unmatched junction nucleotides: 9. This CDR3 reads CASSSGTSGVSEQYF. Here the CDR3 DNA reads TGCGCCAGCAGCTCCGGAACTAGCGGGGTCTCCGAGCAGTACTTC.

The rearrangement links TRBV7-9 to TRBJ1-1, with 7 bases that match TRBD1. CDR1 SEHNR and CDR2 FQNEAQ come from the germline V gene (reference sequence). J gave up 6 bases and V 4 bases, and 8 bases lay outside the gene matches. The CDR3 extends over 14 amino acids. The CDR3 sequence: CASSWDSGVAEAFF. DNA of the CDR3: TGTGCCAGCAGCTGGGACAGTGGTGTCGCTGAAGCTTTCTTT.

V gene TRBV10-3 combines with J gene TRBJ1-2; 11 nucleotides match TRBD1. V lost 6 bases and J lost 6; bases outside the gene matches: 9. CDR3 length equals 15 residues. From germline, CDR1 is ENHRY and CDR2 SYGVKD. CDR3 bases: TGTGCCATCAGCCAGCATCCGGGACAGGGGGATGGCTACACCTTC. Translated, it gives CAISQHPGQGDGYTF.

V is TRBV18 and J is TRBJ2-2; 8 bases are shared with TRBD2. CDR3 size: 16 residues. Germline values: CDR1 KGHSH, CDR2 LQKENI. With V trimmed by 3 bases and J by 0 bases, 3 bases remained unmatched. CDR3 bases: TGTGCCAGCTCACCCGGGGGGGAAGCGAACACCGGGGAGCTGTTTTTT. Encoded protein: CASSPGGEANTGELFF.

This clone was detected a few times. The V gene is TRBV5-1, the J gene TRBJ2-1; no firm D call. The V gene's germline CDR1 is SGHRS and CDR2 YFSETQ. This CDR3 contains 15 residues. Trimming took off 0 bases at V and 0 bases at J, with 7 bases between the two ends. As DNA, the CDR3 is TGCGCCAGCAGCTTGGAATCTCCCTCCTACAATGAGCAGTTCTTC. It codes for CASSLESPSYNEQFF.

The chain has TRBV7-3 and TRBJ2-3; D gene unclear. Germline CDR1 is SGHTA and CDR2 is FQGTGA. This CDR3 comprises 14 residues. Trimming stripped 0 bases from V and 2 bases from J, with 6 bases between. CDR3 in amino acids: CASSLTGDTDTQYF. In nucleotides, the CDR3 is TGTGCCAGCAGCTTAACGGGCGACACAGATACGCAGTATTTT.

This chain links TRBV9 with TRBJ1-4; D is unresolved. Germline values: CDR1 SGDLS, CDR2 YYNGEE. V lost 0 bases and J lost 3, with 9 bases in between. This CDR3 has 15 residues. CDR3 in DNA: TGTGCCAGCAGCGTAGGAAGCATACCTAATGAAAAACTGTTTTTT. Residues: CASSVGSIPNEKLFF.

The CDR3 protein is CAWSGGTRVPGELFF. In nucleotides, the CDR3 is TGTGCCTGGAGTGGGGGCACCCGCGTCCCCGGGGAGCTGTTTTTT. This sequence joins TRBV30 and TRBJ2-2; tentative D call: TRBD1 (5 bases). The germline CDR1 and CDR2 sequences are GTSNPN and SVGIG (reference sequence). Trimming stripped 1 base from V and 6 bases from J, with 15 bases between. CDR3 size: 15 residues.

The chain couples TRBV7-3 to TRBJ1-1; 8 bases agree with TRBD1. V dropped 5 bases and J dropped 4; count of bases not matched to a gene: 3. CDR3 size: 13 residues. The germline gives CDR1 SGHTA, CDR2 FQGTGA. The CDR3, as DNA: TGTGCCAGCAGCGTACAGGGGGGCACTGAAGCTTTCTTT. Translated, it gives CASSVQGGTEAFF.

This sequence joins TRBV7-9 and TRBJ1-1; no firm D call. Germline lookup yields CDR1 SEHNR and CDR2 FQNEAQ (reference sequence). The V gene lost 1 base and the J gene lost 5 bases, with 11 bases spanning the gap. CDR3 length: 14 residues. The CDR3 protein is CASSLEFASTEAFF. CDR3 bases: TGTGCCAGCAGCTTAGAGTTCGCTAGTACTGAAGCTTTCTTT.

The genes are TRBV7-2 and TRBJ1-2; D perhaps matches TRBD1 (6 bases). Trimming stripped 1 base from V and 5 bases from J, with 17 bases between. Germline V gives CDR1 SGHTA, CDR2 FQGNSA. This CDR3 has 16 residues. The CDR3 region has the DNA TGTGCCAGCAGCTTAGTGGCGGGGGCGGTAGGGTATGGCTACACCTTC. It is translated as CASSLVAGAVGYGYTF.

V and J are TRBV29-1 and TRBJ2-5; 7 bases match TRBD2. Germline loops: CDR1 SQVTM, CDR2 ANQGSEA. The V gene end was trimmed by 6 bases and the J gene end by 4 bases; junction bases not matched to a gene: 5. The CDR3 has 12 residues. DNA of the CDR3: TGCAGCGTCTTCCCGGGGGGAGAGACCCAGTACTTC. It specifies CSVFPGGETQYF.

This rearrangement joins TRBV30 to TRBJ2-5; a weak D match, TRBD1 (6 bases). CDR1 is GTSNPN, CDR2 SVGIG, per germline (reference sequence). Trimming shortened V by 2 bases and J by 3 bases, and 16 bases separated the two germline ends. The CDR3 sequence is 15 residues long. The CDR3 sequence: CAWSQVTGAKETQYF. The CDR3 DNA reads as TGTGCCTGGAGTCAGGTGACAGGAGCCAAAGAGACCCAGTACTTC.

The chain carries TRBV7-9 and TRBJ1-2; D gene uncertain. The V gene lost 1 base and the J gene lost 4 bases, with 7 bases spanning the gap. The germline V gene has CDR1 SEHNR and CDR2 FQNEAQ (reference sequence). The CDR3 spans 13 residues. The CDR3 loop is CASSLEEIYGYTF. In DNA form, the CDR3 reads TGTGCCAGCAGCTTAGAAGAGATCTATGGCTACACCTTC.

In its sample, this clone was seen a few times. This chain uses TRBV18 with TRBJ1-1, with 7 bases matching TRBD1. From germline, CDR1 is KGHSH and CDR2 LQKENI. Trimming at V came to 2 bases and at J to 0 bases, leaving 15 bases not matched to a gene. CDR3 size: 19 residues. CDR3 sequence: CASSPLTGRKLGVNTEAFF. CDR3 nucleotide sequence: TGTGCCAGCTCACCATTGACAGGGAGGAAATTAGGGGTGAACACTGAAGCTTTCTTT.

This clone was seen only once. The chain links TRBV2 to TRBJ2-7, with a weak D call TRBD2 (6 bases). The CDR3 sequence is 13 residues long. V was trimmed by 8 bases and J by 6 bases, leaving 17 bases between them. From germline, CDR1 is SNHLY and CDR2 FYNNEI. The DNA for the CDR3 is TGTGCCAGCCAGATGGCGGGACCCCGCGAGCAGTACTTC. As protein: CASQMAGPREQYF.

The chain uses TRBV6-6 and TRBJ2-7; 11 bases map to TRBD1. The V and J ends lost 6 bases and 3 bases, in that order; junction bases with no gene match: 7. The germline V gene encodes CDR1 MNHNY and CDR2 SVGAGI (reference sequence). This CDR3 spans 15 amino acids. The CDR3 DNA reads as TGTGCCAGCAGCCATCCGGGACAGGGGGTCTACGAGCAGTACTTC. This translates into CASSHPGQGVYEQYF.

The chain links TRBV28 to TRBJ2-7, with D hard to call. V was shortened by 4 bases and J by 1 base, with 14 bases between the two germline ends. Germline-derived CDR1 and CDR2 are MDHEN and SYDVKM. The CDR3 totals 15 residues. The CDR3 DNA sequence: TGTGCCAGCAGTTCTAGTCCGGCCGTTTCCTACGAGCAGTACTTC. Amino acids: CASSSSPAVSYEQYF. The full variable domain, its missing parts supplied by reference TRBV28 and TRBJ2-7, is DVKVTQSSRYLVKRTGEKVFLECVQDMDHENMFWYRQDPGLGLRLIYFSYDVKMKEKGDIPEGYSVSREKKERFSLILESASTNQTSMYLCASSSSPAVSYEQYFGPGTRLTVT.

This clone has just one count. V and J are TRBV5-6 and TRBJ1-6; D perhaps matches TRBD1 (6 bases). Trimming left V 3 bases short and J 6 bases short, with 10 bases between. This CDR3 comprises 14 residues. The germline gives CDR1 SGHDT, CDR2 YYEEEE. CDR3 sequence reads: CASSYGQFNSPLHF. CDR3 coding DNA: TGTGCCAGCAGCTATGGACAGTTTAATTCACCCCTCCACTTT.

The V gene is TRBV2, the J gene TRBJ1-4; D is ambiguous. Trimming removed 6 bases at V and 13 bases at J, with 18 bases between. Germline CDR1 is SNHLY and CDR2 is FYNNEI. This CDR3 contains 13 residues. CDR3 protein: CASSQPEGSRLFF. The CDR3 region has the DNA TGTGCCAGCAGCCAACCGGAGGGCAGTCGACTGTTTTTT. Together with reference TRBV2 and TRBJ1-4, the CDR3 gives the full variable domain: EPEVTQTPSHQVTQMGQEVILRCVPISNHLYFYWYRQILGQKVEFLVSFYNNEISEKSEIFDDQFSVERPDGSNFTLKIRSTKLEDSAMYFCASSQPEGSRLFFGSGTQLSVL.

This clone was counted a few times. The rearrangement links TRBV25-1 to TRBJ1-2, with D unclear. This CDR3 contains 11 residues. The germline V and J ends were trimmed by 2 bases and 4 bases, with 2 bases remaining between them. Germline V CDR1 and CDR2: MGHDK, SYGVNS. The CDR3 loop reads CASSERYGYTF. In nucleotides, the CDR3 is TGTGCCAGCAGTGAACGCTATGGCTACACCTTC.

The V and J genes are TRBV2 and TRBJ2-7, with TRBD1 matching 10 bases. Trimming cost V 7 bases and J 7 bases; bases outside gene matches: 10. Germline CDR1 reads SNHLY; CDR2 reads FYNNEI. The CDR3 covers 14 residues. This CDR3 reads CASTGDRGQGEQYF. CDR3 DNA: TGTGCCAGCACCGGGGACAGGGGACAAGGAGAGCAGTACTTC.

J is TRBJ1-1 and V is TRBV29-1, with D possibly being TRBD1 (6 bases). This CDR3 has 14 residues. Trimming cost V 3 bases and J 0 bases, with 11 bases left between them. Germline lookup yields CDR1 SQVTM and CDR2 ANQGSEA. CDR3 sequence reads: CSVDMTGMNTEAFF. The CDR3 DNA reads as TGCAGCGTTGATATGACAGGCATGAACACTGAAGCTTTCTTT.

V gene TRBV2 combines with J gene TRBJ2-5; D may be TRBD2 (7 bases). CDR3 length equals 11 residues. Per germline, CDR1 SNHLY and CDR2 FYNNEI. With 11 bases removed from V and 5 bases from J, the gap between germline ends came to 12 bases. The CDR3 DNA sequence: TGTGCCTCACAGGGAGGGGAGACCCAGTACTTC. Its protein is CASQGGETQYF.